This record looks at one T cell receptor beta chain sequence and its context. This clonotype has a count of ten or more. Its cognate antigen has yet to be identified. No base-level quality is on record; no much larger clone is a single base apart. Set within a cohort of healthcare workers in London, UK, this nested case-control study involved weekly PCR testing of nasopharyngeal swabs along with blood sampling. Healthcare workers were recruited during the week of the UK lockdown, between 23 and 31 March 2020, and followed weekly for up to roughly 15 weeks. From the cysteine through the phenylalanine, the CDR3 covers 16 amino acids. Only the CDR3 region is kept as DNA, spanning 48 bases read in frame from base 1. Trimming removed 1 base from V and 2 bases from J, leaving 16 bases between the germline ends. The germline V gene gives CDR1 as SGHDT and CDR2 as YYEEEE. Library preparation used 5' RACE. The sequencing machine was a NextSeq 500. To correct for sequencing error and PCR bias, the TCR library protocol tagged individual cDNA molecules with unique molecular identifiers. Sequencing covered both TCR alpha and beta chains, and within each sample the abundances of alpha and beta sequences were tightly co-correlated. In the original analysis: Decombinator V4 was used to perform V gene, J gene and CDR3 annotation of TCR sequences. Expanded TCRs were defined as changing significantly between any two time points under a Poisson model with p below 0.0001. Abundances of TCRs were expressed as counts per million after normalisation to the total number of TCRs sequenced in each sample. TRAV1-2 paired with TRAJ12, TRAJ20 or TRAJ33 defined MAIT TCRs, while TRAV10 paired with TRAJ18 defined iNKT TCRs. VDJdb, accessed 1 November 2021, was searched for CMV, EBV and SARS-CoV-2 annotated TCRs, excluding TCRs annotated for multiple antigens. TCRdb trimmed public reads at Q25 via fastp, called clones via MiXCR and kept in-frame beta chains. Each CDR3 protein appears once, grouped with its most common genes and DNA. TCRdb, not the original authors, processed these V and J calls. This sample comprises more than 65,000 distinct CDR3 sequences, approximately 12% of them detected only once. 0.95% to 1.5% of the sample goes to the ten largest clones.

This record comes from a study of early T cells in non-severe SARS-CoV-2 infection (dated by TCRdb to the early 2020s). With respect to the entire study: TCR sequencing used bulk RNA from unsorted whole blood, so alpha and beta chains could not be paired.

What the study reported, not specific to this receptor: VDJdb matching was skewed toward anti-spike CD8 responses and likely underestimated virus-specific expansions by missing private and CD4 specificities.

What was sequenced was whole blood. This chain joins TRBV5-6 to TRBJ2-7; confidence is insufficient to name the D gene. The clonotype was recovered from an adult who was a healthcare worker with PCR-confirmed SARS-CoV-2 infection or an uninfected control (not recorded which). The base sequence is TGTGCCAGCAGCTTGAGAAGTAACGGTCGCCCCTACGAGCAGTACTTC. Its translation is CASSLRSNGRPYEQYF.